The 27 T cell receptor beta chains presented below share a single source sample, sequenced in a study of T cells after posttransplantation cyclophosphamide. A marrow graft followed busulfan-fludarabine conditioning, with cyclophosphamide on days +3 and +4. Assay: immunoSEQ multiplex PCR; the TCRdb copy retains only in-frame clones and omits some. The sample carries about 2,500 clones, 85% recorded once. This sample comprised PBMCs, obtained after allogeneic stem cell transplant with posttransplant cyclophosphamide. Receptor source: a young adult male patient who received an allogeneic stem cell transplant from a related donor, was CMV-positive, and had acute GVHD only. Some T cells here may be from the graft donor.

V usage is TRBV4-3 and J usage is TRBJ1-4, with 9 positions matching TRBD1. Germline V gene sequence: CDR1 LGHNA, CDR2 YSLEER. The junction had 2 bases not matched to a gene; V was cut back by 1 base and J by 8 bases. The CDR3 extends over 14 amino acids. The CDR3 spells CASSQGQGGEKLFF. The CDR3 region has the DNA TGCGCCAGCAGCCAAGGACAGGGGGGAGAAAAACTGTTTTTT.

The chain links TRBV5-1 to TRBJ2-2; 7 nucleotides align to TRBD1. The CDR3 covers 16 residues. The V gene end was trimmed by 0 bases and the J gene end by 4 bases; junction bases not matched to a gene: 6. Germline V gives CDR1 SGHRS, CDR2 YFSETQ. In DNA, the CDR3 is TGCGCCAGCAGCTTGGTTGGGACAGACCTCACCGGGGAGCTGTTTTTT. Translation: CASSLVGTDLTGELFF.

About this clone: Germline and junction disagree at one end, which may indicate a read error. V and J are TRBV4-3 and TRBJ2-1; TRBD2 matches 11 bases. Germline values: CDR1 LGHNA, CDR2 YSLEER. This CDR3 contains 15 residues. CDR3 bases: TGCGTCAGCAGCCATTTAGCGGGGGGGCCGCATGAGCAGTTCTTC. It codes for CVSSHLAGGPHEQFF.

The sample holds a few counts of this clone. The gene calls are TRBV20-1 and TRBJ2-1; 7 positions agree with TRBD1. The germline gives CDR1 DFQATT, CDR2 SNEGSKA (reference sequence). V shed 4 bases and J 15 bases; nucleotides not matched to a gene: 6. CDR3 length equals 10 residues. In nucleotides, the CDR3 is TGCAGTGCTATGGACAGGCTGATGTTCTTC. It is translated as CSAMDRLMFF.

This chain links TRBV10-1 with TRBJ2-5; 9 positions agree with TRBD2. The CDR3 has 15 amino acids. Germline values: CDR1 WNHNN, CDR2 SYGVQD (reference sequence). The ends lost 3 bases at V and 3 bases at J; junction bases unmatched: 5. In nucleotides, the CDR3 is TGCGCCAGCAGTGAAGGGGCGGGGGGGGAAGAGACCCAGTACTTC. Protein sequence: CASSEGAGGEETQYF.

V is TRBV10-3 and J is TRBJ1-2, with 10 positions matching TRBD1. With V trimmed by 4 bases and J by 8 bases, 7 bases remained unmatched. The V gene's germline CDR1 is ENHRY and CDR2 SYGVKD. CDR3 length equals 14 residues. This CDR3 is CAISAGTGAFGYTF. CDR3 sequence (DNA): TGTGCCATCAGTGCCGGGACAGGGGCCTTCGGCTACACCTTC.

The chain employs TRBV11-3 and TRBJ2-5; D perhaps matches TRBD2 (5 bases). The CDR3 is 16 amino acids. Trimming left V 1 base short and J 5 bases short, with 17 bases between. CDR1 is SGHNT and CDR2 is YENEEA in the germline V gene. The CDR3 nucleotides read TGTGCCAGCAGCTTAGGCCTAGGGTGGGGAGAGGAGACCCAGTACTTC. It is translated as CASSLGLGWGEETQYF. The full variable domain, rest sourced from reference TRBV11-3 and TRBJ2-5, is EAGVVQSPRYKIIEKKQPVAFWCNPISGHNTLYWYLQNLGQGPELLIRYENEEAVDDSQLPKDRFSAERLKGVDSTLKIQPAELGDSAVYLCASSLGLGWGEETQYFGPGTRLLVL.

The gene calls are TRBV29-1 and TRBJ2-1, with 9 bases identical to TRBD1. The CDR3 totals 12 residues. Germline lookup yields CDR1 SQVTM and CDR2 ANQGSEA. The V segment lost 7 bases and the J segment 3 bases; nucleotides outside the gene matches: 1. The DNA for the CDR3 is TGCAGCGGGGGACAGGGCTACAATGAGCAGTTCTTC. It encodes CSGGQGYNEQFF.

The V call is TRBV6-5, the J call TRBJ1-5, with a possible D match to TRBD1 (6 bases). This CDR3 spans 15 amino acids. Germline assignment: CDR1 MNHEY and CDR2 SVGAGI. V was shortened by 6 bases and J by 4 bases, with 16 bases between the two germline ends. CDR3 sequence (DNA): TGTGCCAGCAGCCCCCAAGGGACACCAAATCAGCCCCAGCATTTT. This translates into CASSPQGTPNQPQHF.

V and J are TRBV14 and TRBJ2-1; TRBD1 aligns across 9 bases. The ends lost 2 bases at V and 5 bases at J; junction bases unmatched: 10. The CDR3 covers 17 residues. CDR1 SGHDN and CDR2 FVKESK come from the germline V gene. CDR3: CASSQITGGRWNNEQFF. Written as DNA, the CDR3 is TGTGCCAGCAGCCAAATCACAGGGGGCAGATGGAACAATGAGCAGTTCTTC.

J is TRBJ1-1 and V is TRBV5-6, with no clear D. Germline CDR1 and CDR2: SGHDT and YYEEEE. The CDR3 is 13 amino acids. Trimming removed 0 bases at V and 3 bases at J, with 6 bases between. CDR3 region: CASSLDADTEAFF. CDR3 DNA sequence: TGTGCCAGCAGCTTGGATGCGGACACTGAAGCTTTCTTT. Full variable domain (remainder filled in from reference TRBV5-6 and TRBJ1-1): DAGVTQSPTHLIKTRGQQVTLRCSPKSGHDTVSWYQQALGQGPQFIFQYYEEEERQRGNFPDRFSGHQFPNYSSELNVNALLLGDSALYLCASSLDADTEAFFGQGTRLTVV.

This rearrangement joins TRBV7-6 to TRBJ2-1, with D tentatively TRBD2 (6 bases). From germline, CDR1 is SGHVS and CDR2 FNYEAQ. Trimming left V 5 bases short and J 5 bases short, with 13 bases between. This CDR3 has 14 residues. CDR3 sequence (DNA): TGTGCCAGCAGCAAGGATAGCGGACACAATGAGCAGTTCTTC. Its translation: CASSKDSGHNEQFF.

The chain employs TRBV6-5 and TRBJ1-1; TRBD1 agrees at 7 bases. Germline loops: CDR1 MNHEY, CDR2 SVGAGI. There are 13 residues in the CDR3. The trim removed 3 bases at V and 7 bases at J, leaving 5 bases unmatched. CDR3 DNA: TGTGCCAGCAGTTATTCACAGGGGAATGAAGCTTTCTTT. Translation: CASSYSQGNEAFF.

V usage is TRBV5-1 and J usage is TRBJ2-1; 8 nucleotides agree with TRBD1. The ends lost 0 bases at V and 14 bases at J; junction bases unmatched: 16. This CDR3 spans 16 amino acids. Per the germline V gene, CDR1 is SGHRS and CDR2 is YFSETQ. In DNA form, the CDR3 reads TGCGCCAGCAGCTTGGGGCCGGGGGACAGGTCGTCTTTGGAGTTCTTC. As protein: CASSLGPGDRSSLEFF.

This sequence joins TRBV4-2 and TRBJ2-2; 7 bases map to TRBD2. This CDR3 has 18 residues. Germline V CDR1 and CDR2: LGHNA, YNFKEQ. The V gene end was trimmed by 4 bases and the J gene end by 0 bases; junction bases not matched to a gene: 11. For the CDR3, the DNA is TGTGCCAGCAGCCCCATAGGGGAGCGGGGTTCGAACACCGGGGAGCTGTTTTTT. As protein: CASSPIGERGSNTGELFF.

This rearrangement joins TRBV19 to TRBJ2-4; the match to TRBD1 covers 7 bases. Trimming cost V 4 bases and J 2 bases; bases outside gene matches: 2. There are 14 residues in the CDR3. The germline V gene has CDR1 LNHDA and CDR2 SQIVND (reference sequence). CDR3 bases: TGTGCCAGTAGTACACAGGGGTCCAAAAACATTCAGTACTTC. It translates to CASSTQGSKNIQYF.

This chain connects TRBV2 to TRBJ2-4; D is unresolved. Germline values: CDR1 SNHLY, CDR2 FYNNEI. The CDR3 extends over 15 amino acids. Trimming cost V 3 bases and J 6 bases, with 15 bases left between them. CDR3 in amino acids: CASSELALEINIQYF. CDR3 DNA: TGTGCCAGCAGTGAGTTAGCCCTCGAGATAAACATTCAGTACTTC.

In its sample, this clone ranks as large. The chain has TRBV6-6 and TRBJ2-7; D gene unclear. Trimming stripped 5 bases from V and 2 bases from J, with 7 bases between. The length of the CDR3 is 12 residues. Germline CDR1 and CDR2: MNHNY and SVGAGI (reference sequence). CDR3 bases: TGTGCCAGCAGTCTTAGCCCCTACGAGCAGTACTTC. Protein: CASSLSPYEQYF.

The gene calls are TRBV4-2 and TRBJ1-4; 8 positions match TRBD1. V shed 2 bases, J shed 5 bases, and the junction held 7 bases outside the gene matches. This CDR3 spans 16 amino acids. Germline V gene data show CDR1 as LGHNA and CDR2 as YNFKEQ. The CDR3: CASSQPDRGTNEKLFF. For the CDR3, the DNA is TGTGCCAGCAGCCAACCCGACAGGGGCACAAATGAAAAACTGTTTTTT.

This clone was counted a few times. Other DNA sequences from this sample encode an identical CDR3 as well. The chain combines TRBV4-3 with TRBJ2-5; TRBD2 might be the D (7 bases). Trimming cost V 0 bases and J 5 bases, with 16 bases left between them. Germline loops: CDR1 LGHNA, CDR2 YSLEER. The CDR3 totals 16 residues. CDR3 in amino acids: CASSQEEGGGSETQYF. CDR3 DNA sequence: TGCGCCAGCAGCCAAGAGGAGGGGGGGGGCTCGGAGACCCAGTACTTC.

This chain's CDR3 is CASSYSSTEAFF. Written as DNA, the CDR3 is TGTGCCAGCAGTTACTCGAGCACTGAAGCTTTCTTT. The chain combines TRBV6-5 with TRBJ1-1; D unclear. The CDR3 contains 12 residues. CDR1 and CDR2 (germline): MNHEY, SVGAGI. The V end was cut by 0 bases, the J end by 4 bases, with 3 bases between.

Only a few counts were recorded for this clone. At the DNA level, this CDR3 is encoded by other sequences in the same sample as well. V is TRBV7-2 and J is TRBJ2-7, with no clear D. V was cut by 5 bases and J by 0 bases, with 5 bases left in between. The CDR3 has 12 residues. Germline CDR1 and CDR2: SGHTA and FQGNSA. The CDR3 loop is CASSLSSYEQYF. CDR3 nucleotide sequence: TGTGCCAGCAGCCTTAGCTCCTACGAGCAGTACTTC.

Points on this clone: This CDR3 is also generated by other DNA sequences in the sample. This rearrangement joins TRBV7-2 to TRBJ2-1, with 11 nucleotides matching TRBD2. The J segment lost 0 bases and the V segment lost 3 bases, leaving 4 bases of the junction unmatched. Germline CDR1 and CDR2: SGHTA and FQGNSA. CDR3 length: 17 amino acids. In nucleotides, the CDR3 is TGTGCCAGCAGCTTTCCTAGCGGGGGGACCTCCTACAATGAGCAGTTCTTC. Protein product: CASSFPSGGTSYNEQFF.

The rearrangement joins TRBV7-2 to TRBJ2-7, with D unresolved. V gave up 4 bases and J gave up 2 bases, with 12 bases separating them. Germline CDR1 is SGHTA and CDR2 is FQGNSA. CDR3 length equals 14 residues. This CDR3 reads CASSSNRVAYEQYF. DNA of the CDR3: TGTGCCAGCAGCTCCAATCGGGTAGCCTACGAGCAGTACTTC. Filled out from reference TRBV7-2 and TRBJ2-7, the complete variable domain reads GAGVSQSPSNKVTEKGKDVELRCDPISGHTALYWYRQSLGQGLEFLIYFQGNSAPDKSGLPSDRFSAERTGGSVSTLTIQRTQQEDSAVYLCASSSNRVAYEQYFGPGTRLTVT.

The V and J genes are TRBV6-6 and TRBJ2-1, with D hard to call. Trimming removed 8 bases at V and 2 bases at J, with 16 bases between. The CDR3 runs to 15 residues. The V gene's germline CDR1 is MNHNY and CDR2 SVGAGI (reference sequence). This CDR3 reads CASRLGLDAYNEQFF. The CDR3 nucleotides read TGTGCCAGCCGACTGGGTCTAGACGCCTACAATGAGCAGTTCTTC.

The chain couples TRBV5-6 to TRBJ2-3, with TRBD2 matching over 8 bases. In germline, CDR1 is SGHDT, CDR2 YYEEEE. This CDR3 is built from 16 residues. V lost 5 bases to trimming and J lost 6 bases; unmatched junction nucleotides: 14. As DNA, the CDR3 is TGTGCCAGCAGAAGTAGCGGGGAGATCTCGAGGGATACGCAGTATTTT. Protein: CASRSSGEISRDTQYF. The variable domain in full, with the rest retrieved from reference TRBV5-6 and TRBJ2-3, is DAGVTQSPTHLIKTRGQQVTLRCSPKSGHDTVSWYQQALGQGPQFIFQYYEEEERQRGNFPDRFSGHQFPNYSSELNVNALLLGDSALYLCASRSSGEISRDTQYFGPGTRLTVL.

The chain joins TRBV5-5 to TRBJ2-7; weak D call: TRBD1 (5 bases). The germline CDR1 and CDR2 sequences are SGHKS and YYEKEE (reference sequence). Trimming took off 0 bases at V and 2 bases at J, with 12 bases between the two ends. The CDR3 covers 15 residues. DNA of the CDR3: TGTGCCAGCAGCTTGGACCCAGGGCTAACCTACGAGCAGTACTTC. Translating gives CASSLDPGLTYEQYF.